The present T cell receptor beta chain was sequenced within a study of blood T cell repertoires in COVID-19. On the study more broadly: From the United States, Italy and Spain came samples of acute and convalescent COVID-19. T cells, B-cell-depleted T cells, or PBMCs provided the cDNA or gDNA that served as material.

CDR3 size: 15 residues. CDR1 and CDR2 from the germline V gene are SGHVS and FQNEAQ. Trimming took 5 bases from V and 5 from J; bases not matched to a gene: 6. Original methodology: Reference gene primer amplification yielded estimated nucleated cell counts. Profiling relied on immunoSEQ multiplex PCR, and the TCRdb table lists in-frame clones only, not all of them. Clonal size and the V and J genes are those of that table, whereas D and trimming came from the DNA. The sample has 200,000 to 300,000 clones, around nine tenths seen once. The V call is TRBV7-8, the J call TRBJ2-5, with 12 bases lining up with TRBD2. Sequenced sample: peripheral blood. This clonotype was sampled from a man aged 25 to 45 with active or convalescent COVID-19. CDR3 in amino acids: CASSTASGGAETQYF. For the CDR3, the DNA is TGTGCCAGCAGCACGGCTAGCGGGGGGGCGGAGACCCAGTACTTC.